Shown below are 22 T cell receptor beta chains from a single sample sequenced in a study of T cells in Graves' hyperthyroidism and ophthalmopathy. RNA transcripts yielded amplified TCR beta CDR3 regions. The HTBI primer set drove a first-round RT-PCR of the TCR CDR3. Via MiXCR, TCRdb re-called the multiplex PCR reads, giving one row per CDR3 protein. This sample has more than 350,000 distinct CDR3 sequences, with approximately 14% found just once. Sequenced sample: blood. The receptors were gathered from a woman in her fifties or sixties with Graves' ophthalmopathy.

There are many counts of this clonotype. The J gene is TRBJ2-7, the V gene TRBV20-1; D may be TRBD1 (5 bases). The CDR3 loop spans 14 amino acids. The V gene's germline CDR1 is DFQATT and CDR2 SNEGSKA (reference sequence). V lost 0 bases and J 1 base, leaving 10 bases between the germline ends. CDR3 coding DNA: TGCAGTGCTAGAGATATGGACATATCCTACGAGCAGTACTTC. It specifies CSARDMDISYEQYF.

This clonotype was observed a handful of times. J is TRBJ2-2 and V is TRBV11-1; TRBD2 matches at 8 bases. The germline V gene encodes CDR1 SGHAT and CDR2 FQDESV (reference sequence). This CDR3 is 15 amino acids long. The V and J ends lost 6 bases and 4 bases, in that order; junction bases with no gene match: 7. The CDR3 here is CASSPGLGGTGELFF. CDR3 nucleotides: TGTGCCAGCAGTCCGGGACTAGGGGGCACCGGGGAGCTGTTTTTT.

This clonotype was found many times. The genes are TRBV28 and TRBJ2-5; possible D gene TRBD2, 5 bases. The CDR3 loop spans 18 amino acids. V was cut by 3 bases and J by 2 bases, with 22 bases left in between. Germline V gene sequence: CDR1 MDHEN, CDR2 SYDVKM. CDR3 sequence: CASSFFSAGPLLQETQYF. Here the CDR3 DNA reads TGTGCCAGCAGTTTTTTTTCGGCGGGCCCGCTCCTTCAAGAGACCCAGTACTTC.

This clonotype was seen a few times. A much larger clone sits a single nucleotide away, making a read error possible. The gene calls are TRBV28 and TRBJ1-2; perhaps TRBD1 as D (5 bases). The germline V gene encodes CDR1 MDHEN and CDR2 SYDVKM. This CDR3 spans 13 amino acids. CDR3 loop: CASSWAGTYGCTF. Here the CDR3 DNA reads TGTGCCAGCAGTTGGGCCGGGACCTATGGCTGCACCTTC.

Of note for this clonotype: Just one base apart from a much larger clone, this may be a read error. The chain has TRBV18 and TRBJ2-7; TRBD1 aligns across 7 bases. The V segment lost 2 bases and the J segment 0 bases; nucleotides outside the gene matches: 4. Germline values: CDR1 KGHSH, CDR2 LQKENI. The CDR3 is made up of 15 amino acids. DNA of the CDR3: TGTGCCAGCTCACCAGAGGACAGGCTCTCCTACGAGCAGTACTTC. Its protein product is CASSPEDRLSYEQYF. Variable domain in full (rest from reference TRBV18 and TRBJ2-7): NAGVMQNPRHLVRRRGQEARLRCSPMKGHSHVYWYRQLPEEGLKFMVYLQKENIIDESGMPKERFSAEFPKEGPSILRIQQVVRGDSAAYFCASSPEDRLSYEQYFGPGTRLTVT.

This clonotype was observed a few times. The chain uses TRBV20-1 and TRBJ2-7; 14 bases align to TRBD2. Germline V gene data show CDR1 as DFQATT and CDR2 as SNEGSKA (reference sequence). The CDR3 is 14 residues long. The V segment lost 1 base and the J segment 9 bases; nucleotides outside the gene matches: 5. For the CDR3, the DNA is TGCAGTGCTAGAGGACTAGCGGGAGGGCCGGGGCAGTACTTC. Protein sequence: CSARGLAGGPGQYF.

This clonotype was seen once. The germline gene is not matched at one end of the junction; a read error may be the cause. This sequence joins TRBV28 and TRBJ1-1; D gene uncertain. There are 12 residues in the CDR3. Per the germline V gene, CDR1 is MDHEN and CDR2 is SYDVKM. The CDR3 bases are TGTGCCAGCAAGAGCGGGAGTACTGGAGCTTTCTTT. The encoded protein is CASKSGSTGAFF.

The J gene is TRBJ2-7, the V gene TRBV27, with TRBD1 matching 10 bases. This CDR3 contains 13 residues. Germline lookup yields CDR1 MNHEY and CDR2 SMNVEV (reference sequence). Germline trimming cut 6 bases from V and 7 bases from J; bases unmatched to any gene: 6. The CDR3 region is CASSRQGAREQYF. The CDR3 coding sequence is TGTGCCAGCAGCCGACAGGGGGCGAGGGAGCAGTACTTC.

This clonotype was observed a handful of times. V usage is TRBV7-9 and J usage is TRBJ2-3; D perhaps matches TRBD2 (6 bases). Germline loops: CDR1 SEHNR, CDR2 FQNEAQ (reference sequence). This CDR3 is 18 amino acids long. V lost 4 bases and J 0 bases, leaving 20 bases between the germline ends. The CDR3 DNA sequence: TGTGCCAGCAGCTCGACCGGGACTCTCCTCTGGAGCACAGATACGCAGTATTTT. The encoded protein is CASSSTGTLLWSTDTQYF.

This clonotype was seen more than once but under ten times. The V gene is TRBV5-1, the J gene TRBJ1-3, with 9 positions matching TRBD1. V lost 2 bases to trimming and J lost 6 bases; unmatched junction nucleotides: 6. There are 15 residues in the CDR3. Germline V gives CDR1 SGHRS, CDR2 YFSETQ. CDR3 nucleotides: TGCGCCAGCAGCTTTGGGACAGGGTTGGAAAACACCATATATTTT. Its protein is CASSFGTGLENTIYF.

This clonotype showed up many times. This sequence joins TRBV5-1 and TRBJ1-6; 8 positions match TRBD1. Germline lookup yields CDR1 SGHRS and CDR2 YFSETQ. The CDR3 runs 13 residues. V shed 4 bases, J shed 10 bases, and the junction held 4 bases outside the gene matches. The CDR3 nucleotides are TGCGCCAGCAGCCCGGACAGGGAATCACCCCTCCACTTT. Translating gives CASSPDRESPLHF.

This clonotype was seen at least ten times. The V call is TRBV28, the J call TRBJ2-5, with 14 bases matching TRBD2. V gave up 6 bases and J gave up 4 bases; unmatched junction bases: 13. CDR1 and CDR2 (germline): MDHEN, SYDVKM. The length of the CDR3 is 18 residues. CDR3 loop: CASSRLAGGPLVRETQYF. CDR3 nucleotide sequence: TGTGCCAGCAGCCGACTAGCGGGAGGGCCTTTGGTTCGAGAGACCCAGTACTTC.

Turning to this clonotype: A much larger clone differs from this one at a single base, so this may be a read error. The chain links TRBV18 to TRBJ1-1, with 8 bases matching TRBD1. Per the germline V gene, CDR1 is KGHSH and CDR2 is LQKENI. This CDR3 region has 15 residues. Here the CDR3 DNA reads TGTGCCAGCTCACCCGGACAGGGAATGAACACTGAAGCTTCCTTT. This gives the protein CASSPGQGMNTEASF.

This clonotype was detected once. This may come from a read error, since a much larger clone is one base off. V and J are TRBV7-9 and TRBJ2-1, with D possibly matching TRBD1 (6 bases). CDR3 length: 13 amino acids. Germline V gene data show CDR1 as SEHNR and CDR2 as FQNEAQ (reference sequence). The DNA of the CDR3 is TGTGCCAGCAGCCATGCAGGGGCGGATGAGCAGCTCTTC. The encoded protein is CASSHAGADEQLF.

This clonotype was counted ten times or more. The CDR3 nucleotides read TGCAGTGCTAGACCACAGGGACCCCAAGAGACCCAGTACTTC. Its protein is CSARPQGPQETQYF. The chain has TRBV20-1 and TRBJ2-5; D may be TRBD1 (6 bases). Germline values: CDR1 DFQATT, CDR2 SNEGSKA (reference sequence). This CDR3 has 14 residues. Trimming pared 2 bases from V and 1 base from J, leaving 11 bases between.

This clonotype occurred many times. The chain is built from TRBV20-1 and TRBJ1-6, with D perhaps matching TRBD1 (6 bases). Deletions cut 3 bases from V and 8 bases from J, with 11 bases between. This CDR3 has 13 amino acids. Germline-derived CDR1 and CDR2 are DFQATT and SNEGSKA (reference sequence). The CDR3 is CSARKDSYSPLHF. Here the CDR3 DNA reads TGCAGTGCTAGGAAGGACAGCTATTCACCCCTCCACTTT.

This clonotype has a count of ten or more. The chain has TRBV15 and TRBJ2-1; 11 bases are a match to TRBD2. Germline CDR1 is LNHNV and CDR2 is YYDKDF (reference sequence). V lost 2 bases, J lost 8 bases, and 8 bases stayed unmatched. This CDR3 has 16 amino acids. The CDR3 DNA reads as TGTGCCACCAGCAGAACTAGCGGGAGTTTAGGCCATGAGCAGTTCTTC. Translating it yields CATSRTSGSLGHEQFF.

This clonotype appeared many times. V is TRBV28 and J is TRBJ2-7; D unresolved. Trimming removed 5 bases at V and 0 bases at J, with 20 bases between. Germline V CDR1 and CDR2: MDHEN, SYDVKM. This CDR3 comprises 17 residues. CDR3: CASSPRSGPYVSYEQYF. The CDR3 DNA reads TGTGCCAGCAGTCCGCGGAGTGGGCCGTACGTCTCCTACGAGCAGTACTTC.

This clonotype was observed a few times. A much larger clone sits a single nucleotide away, making a read error possible. V and J are TRBV3-1 and TRBJ1-1; D gene unclear. CDR3 size: 15 residues. Germline V gene sequence: CDR1 LGHDT, CDR2 YNNKEL (reference sequence). The CDR3 region has the DNA TGTGCCGGCAGCCAAGACGTCACGCCTAACACTGAAGCTTTCTTT. It encodes CAGSQDVTPNTEAFF.

In this sample, this clonotype turned up many times. The genes are TRBV28 and TRBJ2-7; 9 nucleotides line up with TRBD2. V dropped 7 bases and J dropped 7; count of bases not matched to a gene: 14. CDR1 and CDR2 from the germline V gene are MDHEN and SYDVKM. The CDR3 extends over 15 amino acids. This CDR3 is CASTVAAGAGGEQYF. The CDR3 DNA reads as TGTGCCAGCACGGTCGCGGCAGGGGCGGGGGGGGAGCAGTACTTC.

The V gene is TRBV12-3 or TRBV12-4, the J gene TRBJ1-3, with 12 bases that match TRBD1. The CDR3 runs to 16 residues. Unmatched junction bases numbered 1, after V lost 2 bases and J lost 2 bases. CDR3 DNA: TGTGCCAGCAGTTTAAGGGACAGGGGGCCTGGAAACACCATATATTTT. This codes for CASSLRDRGPGNTIYF.

This clonotype has at least ten counts. Sequence at one end of the junction differs from germline and may be a read error. J is TRBJ2-1 and V is TRBV20-1; 7 bases match TRBD2. The CDR3 extends over 15 amino acids. CDR1 is DFQATT, CDR2 SNEGSKA, per germline (reference sequence). The CDR3 nucleotides are TGCAGTGCAAGAGGGAGAGGGAGGGGCTACAATGAGCAGTTCTTC. As protein: CSARGRGRGYNEQFF.